This T cell receptor beta chain is drawn from a study of shared clonotypes between healthy human individuals. General observations from the study: Relative to their counterparts shared across all four donors, non-shared clonotypes exhibited diminished generation probabilities.

In the case of this clone: Its antigen remains unknown.

V shed 5 bases, J shed 10 bases, and the junction held 7 bases outside the gene matches. From germline, CDR1 is SGHVS and CDR2 FNYEAQ. The CDR3 is made up of 12 amino acids. Repertoires were generated with immunoSEQ multiplex PCR, while TCRdb's copy carries only in-frame clones and drops some. The sample shows roughly 600,000 clones, roughly 98% of them seen only once. CD45RO-negative cells were positively selected for CCR7, leaving out terminally differentiated effector memory CD45RA+ cells. Sequencing was performed on naive CD8+ T cells sorted from blood. The rearrangement uses TRBV7-6 and TRBJ1-1; 7 bases agree with TRBD1. The TCR comes from a man under 40 in good health. The CDR3 nucleotides are TGTGCCAGCAGCGTGCGTTCAGGGGGAGCTTTCTTT. It encodes CASSVRSGGAFF. The entire variable domain, with the rest obtained from reference TRBV7-6 and TRBJ1-1, is as follows: GAGVSQSPRYKVTKRGQDVALRCDPISGHVSLYWYRQALGQGPEFLTYFNYEAQQDKSGLPNDRFSAERPEGSISTLTIQRTEQRDSAMYRCASSVRSGGAFFGQGTRLTVV.